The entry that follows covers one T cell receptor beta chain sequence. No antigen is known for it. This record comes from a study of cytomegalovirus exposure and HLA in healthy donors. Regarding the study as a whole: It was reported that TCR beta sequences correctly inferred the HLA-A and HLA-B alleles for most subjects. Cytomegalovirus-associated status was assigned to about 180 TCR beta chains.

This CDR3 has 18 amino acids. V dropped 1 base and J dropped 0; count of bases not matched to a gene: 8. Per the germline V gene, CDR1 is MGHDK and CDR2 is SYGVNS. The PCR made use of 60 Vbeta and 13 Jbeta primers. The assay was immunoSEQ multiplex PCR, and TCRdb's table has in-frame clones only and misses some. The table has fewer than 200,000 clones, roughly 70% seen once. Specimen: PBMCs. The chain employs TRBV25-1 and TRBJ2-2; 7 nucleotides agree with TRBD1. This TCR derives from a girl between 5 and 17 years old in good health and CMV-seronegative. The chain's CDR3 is CASSESIIGTANTGELFF. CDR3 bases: TGTGCCAGCAGTGAATCTATTATTGGGACAGCGAACACCGGGGAGCTGTTTTTT.